Each of the 19 T cell receptor beta chains below was sequenced from the same sample in a study of spatial heterogeneity in lung cancer. As for time point: sample taken at primary tumor resection. MiXCR, run by TCRdb on the 5' RACE reads, gives a single entry per CDR3 protein. The table includes 20,000 to 30,000 distinct CDR3 sequences, around 5.1% detected once. This specimen consisted of PBMCs, obtained at surgery. These receptors all come from a male donor with early-stage non-small cell lung cancer.

This chain links TRBV20-1 with TRBJ2-6; the D is unclear. With 6 bases removed from V and 1 base from J, the gap between germline ends came to 10 bases. CDR1 DFQATT and CDR2 SNEGSKA come from the germline V gene (reference sequence). The CDR3 runs 14 residues. The CDR3 here is CSAQARSGANVLTF. The CDR3 nucleotides are TGCAGTGCGCAGGCGAGGTCTGGGGCCAACGTCCTGACTTTC.

This clonotype was recorded many times. The chain combines TRBV6-5 with TRBJ2-7, with TRBD2 as a possible D gene (6 bases). CDR1 and CDR2 from the germline V gene are MNHEY and SVGAGI. The CDR3 consists of 14 residues. Trimming left V 5 bases short and J 2 bases short, with 13 bases between. The CDR3 region has the DNA TGTGCCAGCAGTCCCTGGGGGGACGCCTACGAGCAGTACTTC. Residues: CASSPWGDAYEQYF.

At least ten counts were recorded for this clonotype. The chain combines TRBV7-6 with TRBJ2-1; D possibly corresponds to TRBD1 (6 bases). The CDR3 has 16 residues. Trimming cost V 2 bases and J 10 bases, with 21 bases left between them. CDR1 SGHVS and CDR2 FNYEAQ come from the germline V gene. The CDR3 is CASSLTGLLSQGEQFF. In nucleotides, the CDR3 is TGTGCCAGCAGCTTAACAGGACTTTTATCCCAGGGGGAGCAGTTCTTC.

There are many counts of this clonotype. This chain links TRBV6-5 with TRBJ2-1; D might be TRBD2 (6 bases). V gave up 4 bases and J gave up 6 bases, with 7 bases separating them. Per the germline V gene, CDR1 is MNHEY and CDR2 is SVGAGI. CDR3 length: 12 amino acids. The CDR3 nucleotides are TGTGCCAGCAGTTCTAGCGCCAATGAGCAGTTCTTC. Translating it yields CASSSSANEQFF.

This clonotype was counted ten times or more. The rearrangement joins TRBV2 to TRBJ2-4, with 7 bases that match TRBD2. With 6 bases clipped from V and 0 bases from J, the junction kept 14 bases outside the gene matches. The CDR3 loop spans 18 amino acids. Per the germline V gene, CDR1 is SNHLY and CDR2 is FYNNEI. CDR3 nucleotides: TGTGCCAGCAGGGGTGGGCTTGGACTAGTCGGAGCCAAAAACATTCAGTACTTC. Amino acids: CASRGGLGLVGAKNIQYF.

At least ten counts were recorded for this clonotype. The chain employs TRBV11-2 and TRBJ1-3, with unresolved D. This CDR3 has 14 residues. V was clipped by 6 bases and J by 3 bases, with 12 bases between them. Germline CDR1 is SGHAT and CDR2 is FQNNGV. CDR3 amino acids: CASSSAVLGNTIYF. The CDR3 bases are TGTGCCAGCAGTTCCGCCGTTCTTGGAAACACCATATATTTT.

This clonotype was counted only a few times. This chain joins TRBV6-5 and TRBJ1-3; D may be TRBD1 (6 bases). CDR1 is MNHEY, CDR2 SVGAGI, per germline. This CDR3 has 15 residues. Trimming removed 7 bases at V and 2 bases at J, with 15 bases between. The CDR3 sequence: CASTPDSAPGNTIYF. The CDR3 DNA reads as TGTGCCAGCACCCCGGACAGCGCGCCTGGAAACACCATATATTTT.

This clonotype was detected a few times. V and J are TRBV7-9 and TRBJ1-4, with D uncertain. Deletions cut 8 bases from V and 0 bases from J, with 10 bases between. The CDR3 length is 14 residues. Germline lookup yields CDR1 SEHNR and CDR2 FQNEAQ (reference sequence). The CDR3 region has the DNA TGTGCCAGCGGGAAAGCTGCAACTAATGAAAAACTGTTTTTT. Its protein is CASGKAATNEKLFF.

The chain is built from TRBV5-1 and TRBJ2-2; 10 positions agree with TRBD2. This CDR3 is built from 15 residues. Looked up from germline, CDR1 is SGHRS and CDR2 is YFSETQ. Trimming at V came to 4 bases and at J to 1 base, leaving 1 base not matched to a gene. The CDR3 DNA follows: TGCGCCAGCAGCAGGACTAGCGGGAACACCGGGGAGCTGTTTTTT. This codes for CASSRTSGNTGELFF.

This clonotype appeared many times. The chain links TRBV18 to TRBJ1-5, with D perhaps matching TRBD1 (5 bases). Germline V gene lookup returns CDR1 KGHSH and CDR2 LQKENI. Trimming left V 0 bases short and J 2 bases short, with 5 bases between. This CDR3 comprises 14 residues. CDR3: CASSPPGGNQPQHF. Written as DNA, the CDR3 is TGTGCCAGCTCACCACCGGGGGGCAATCAGCCCCAGCATTTT.

This clonotype has ten or more counts. The CDR3 nucleotides are TGTGCCAGCAGCGTAAAAACTAGCGACTTCACAGATACGCAGTATTTT. Residues: CASSVKTSDFTDTQYF. V and J are TRBV9 and TRBJ2-3, with TRBD2 matching over 7 bases. The CDR3 runs 16 residues. Germline CDR1 reads SGDLS; CDR2 reads YYNGEE. The V segment lost 1 base and the J segment 2 bases; nucleotides outside the gene matches: 7.

The sample holds many counts of this clonotype. The J gene is TRBJ1-2, the V gene TRBV28, with D tentatively TRBD1 (5 bases). V lost 6 bases and J 7 bases, leaving 24 bases between the germline ends. The CDR3 is made up of 16 amino acids. The germline V gene has CDR1 MDHEN and CDR2 SYDVKM. In DNA, the CDR3 is TGTGCCAGCAGCCTCCCCCAGGACAACGGACCGCGTGGCTACACCTTC. This encodes CASSLPQDNGPRGYTF.

This clonotype occurred many times. This rearrangement joins TRBV12-3 or TRBV12-4 to TRBJ2-7, with a weak D call TRBD1 (6 bases). Trimming removed 0 bases from V and 2 bases from J, with 8 bases in between. The CDR3 has 14 residues. In nucleotides, the CDR3 is TGTGCCAGCAGTTTAGCTCAGGGGCCCTACGAGCAGTACTTC. This gives the protein CASSLAQGPYEQYF.

This clonotype came up many times. The chain combines TRBV6-6 with TRBJ1-2; possibly TRBD1 for D (6 bases). The CDR3 spans 12 residues. Per germline, CDR1 MNHNY and CDR2 SVGAGI (reference sequence). Trimming shortened V by 5 bases and J by 8 bases, and 12 bases separated the two germline ends. Here the CDR3 reads CASSTTGNGYTF. The CDR3 DNA sequence: TGTGCCAGCAGTACCACAGGGAACGGCTACACCTTC.

Comment on this clonotype: A much larger clone lies a single base off, so this may be a read error. The rearrangement uses TRBV28 and TRBJ2-7; 10 nucleotides line up with TRBD1. CDR3 size: 16 residues. Germline lookup yields CDR1 MDHEN and CDR2 SYDVKM. V was clipped by 8 bases and J by 3 bases; unmatched bases: 13. CDR3 DNA sequence: TGTGCCAGCGGACCCGGGACAGGGGCCTTCGTCTACGAGCAGTACTTC. Encoded protein: CASGPGTGAFVYEQYF.

This clonotype occurred a few times. A much larger clonotype is one base distant, so this may be a read error. The chain couples TRBV7-2 to TRBJ2-4; 13 bases fit TRBD2. The germline V gene has CDR1 SGHTA and CDR2 FQGNSA. The J segment lost 1 base and the V segment lost 4 bases, leaving 7 bases of the junction unmatched. This CDR3 comprises 18 residues. The CDR3 DNA reads as TGTGCCAGCAGCTCCCGACTAGCGGGGGGAGGGGCCAAAAACATTCAGTACTTC. It yields the protein CASSSRLAGGGAKNIQYF.

Points on this clonotype: One base away lies a much larger clone, so this may be a sequencing read error. The chain carries TRBV3-1 and TRBJ2-7; a weak D match, TRBD1 (5 bases). From germline, CDR1 is LGHDT and CDR2 YNNKEL (reference sequence). The V end was cut by 2 bases, the J end by 7 bases, with 12 bases between. This CDR3 has 13 residues. The CDR3 sequence: CASSQLTEKEQYF. The CDR3 DNA is TGTGCCAGCAGCCAATTGACAGAGAAAGAGCAGTACTTC.

This clonotype showed up many times. The chain couples TRBV12-3 or TRBV12-4 to TRBJ1-2; D remains unclear. V lost 6 bases, J lost 8 bases, and 16 bases lay in between. The CDR3 has 13 residues. CDR3 in amino acids: CASSHPAGRGYTF. The CDR3 coding sequence is TGTGCCAGCAGCCATCCTGCGGGGAGAGGCTACACCTTC.

Note on this clonotype: This sequence may be a read error, since a much larger clone differs from it by one base. The chain joins TRBV10-3 to TRBJ1-6; possibly TRBD1 for D (6 bases). This CDR3 has 14 amino acids. CDR1 ENHRY and CDR2 SYGVKD come from the germline V gene. The CDR3 sequence is CANSDQGLNSPLHF. The DNA of the CDR3 is TGTGCCAACAGTGACCAGGGGCTCAATTCACCCCTCCACTTT.